What follows are 27 T cell receptor beta chains derived from one specimen sequenced in a study of blood T cell repertoires in COVID-19. Produced via immunoSEQ multiplex PCR; TCRdb's table is partial and in-frame only. The sample includes fewer than 200,000 clones, 65% to 90% of them seen just once. Sequenced input: peripheral blood. The source is a middle-aged man with active or convalescent COVID-19.

The V call is TRBV28, the J call TRBJ1-2; TRBD1 is a possible D gene (5 bases). The CDR3 has 12 residues. The germline V gene encodes CDR1 MDHEN and CDR2 SYDVKM. V lost 7 bases and J lost 8, with 14 bases in between. CDR3 bases: TGTGCCAGCACCTTAACAGGAAGCGGCTACACCTTC. It translates to CASTLTGSGYTF.

The genes are TRBV15 and TRBJ2-1; 7 bases match TRBD2. CDR3 length equals 16 residues. Germline CDR1 reads LNHNV; CDR2 reads YYDKDF (reference sequence). J lost 0 bases, V lost 8 bases, and 10 bases had no gene match. CDR3 DNA: TGTGCCACCCGACCGTCCCTAGCGGCCTCCTACAATGAGCAGTTCTTC. Its protein is CATRPSLAASYNEQFF.

V gene TRBV4-2 combines with J gene TRBJ2-7, with D possibly being TRBD1 (5 bases). Germline V gene data show CDR1 as LGHNA and CDR2 as YNFKEQ. CDR3 length: 16 residues. The V and J ends lost 1 base and 4 bases respectively, with 17 bases between them. CDR3 loop: CASSQGLSDRTYEQYF. For the CDR3, the DNA is TGTGCCAGCAGCCAAGGGCTGTCTGACAGAACTTACGAGCAGTACTTC.

This clone was recorded a few times. The chain links TRBV15 to TRBJ1-2, with 10 bases aligning to TRBD1. The length of the CDR3 is 14 residues. Germline V gene sequence: CDR1 LNHNV, CDR2 YYDKDF (reference sequence). J gave up 5 bases and V 3 bases, and 3 bases lay outside the gene matches. The CDR3 region has the DNA TGTGCCACCAGCAGGAGACAGGGGGCATATGGCTACACCTTC. It translates to CATSRRQGAYGYTF.

V is TRBV4-2 and J is TRBJ2-7; 7 bases line up with TRBD2. The V gene's germline CDR1 is LGHNA and CDR2 YNFKEQ. The J segment lost 2 bases and the V segment lost 1 base, leaving 8 bases of the junction unmatched. CDR3 length: 16 residues. The CDR3 region has the DNA TGTGCCAGCAGCCAAGCGTCCCTAGCGGATACCTACGAGCAGTACTTC. Translation gives CASSQASLADTYEQYF.

This chain connects TRBV29-1 to TRBJ2-5; 10 positions agree with TRBD2. Germline V CDR1 and CDR2: SQVTM, ANQGSEA. This CDR3 spans 14 amino acids. V shed 6 bases, J shed 5 bases, and the junction held 9 bases outside the gene matches. The CDR3 coding sequence is TGCAGCGTCCAACCCCCAGCGGGAGGGGAGACCCAGTACTTC. This codes for CSVQPPAGGETQYF.

The rearrangement links TRBV3-1 (or the pseudogene TRBV3-2) to TRBJ1-3; a possible D gene is TRBD1 (6 bases). Trimming removed 4 bases from V and 4 bases from J, with 14 bases in between. Germline lookup yields CDR1 LGHDT and CDR2 YNNKEL (reference sequence). The CDR3 is 15 residues long. The CDR3 loop is CASSRHRETGNTIYF. The CDR3 DNA is TGTGCCAGCAGCCGTCACAGGGAAACCGGAAACACCATATATTTT.

This chain connects TRBV2 to TRBJ2-1, with 8 bases lining up with TRBD2. The CDR3 contains 15 residues. V was clipped by 2 bases and J by 6 bases; unmatched bases: 6. Germline loops: CDR1 SNHLY, CDR2 FYNNEI. The CDR3 DNA reads TGTGCCAGCAGTGAATTGGGACTAGTGGGCAATGAGCAGTTCTTC. Protein: CASSELGLVGNEQFF.

The CDR3 DNA is TGTGCCAGCAGTCCGAGGGCCGGAGCTAATTCACCCCTCCACTTT. Its protein is CASSPRAGANSPLHF. The chain carries TRBV27 and TRBJ1-6; D ambiguous. Germline-derived CDR1 and CDR2 are MNHEY and SMNVEV (reference sequence). V was clipped by 5 bases and J by 6 bases, with 14 bases between them. The CDR3 length is 15 residues.

This chain connects TRBV6-2 or TRBV6-3 to TRBJ1-1; D uncertain. CDR1 is MNHEY and CDR2 is SVGEGT in the germline V gene. The CDR3 length is 15 residues. Trimming took off 0 bases at V and 6 bases at J, with 14 bases between the two ends. As DNA, the CDR3 is TGTGCCAGCAGTTACTCTCGGAGTCAGAGGCCTGAAGCTTTCTTT. It yields the protein CASSYSRSQRPEAFF.

This clone was seen repeatedly, ten times or more. DNA for the CDR3: TGTGCCAGCTCACAAGGGGGATACGATAATTCACCCCTCCACTTT. Its translation: CASSQGGYDNSPLHF. This chain uses TRBV18 with TRBJ1-6; D is perhaps TRBD1 (6 bases). The V gene's germline CDR1 is KGHSH and CDR2 LQKENI. This CDR3 has 15 amino acids. The V and J ends lost 4 bases and 5 bases respectively, with 12 bases between them.

The chain employs TRBV5-5 and TRBJ1-2, with D possibly TRBD1 on 6 matching bases. The CDR3 consists of 15 residues. Germline V gene data show CDR1 as SGHKS and CDR2 as YYEKEE (reference sequence). V lost 3 bases to trimming and J lost 7 bases, with 19 bases between them. The CDR3: CASSSEGVLRSGYTF. Here the CDR3 DNA reads TGTGCCAGCAGCTCCGAGGGGGTACTTAGGAGTGGCTACACCTTC. Combining the CDR3 with reference TRBV5-5 and TRBJ1-2 gives the whole variable domain DAGVTQSPTHLIKTRGQQVTLRCSPISGHKSVSWYQQVLGQGPQFIFQYYEKEERGRGNFPDRFSARQFPNYSSELNVNALLLGDSALYLCASSSEGVLRSGYTFGSGTRLTVV.

The rearrangement joins TRBV27 to TRBJ1-1; the D gene is possibly TRBD1 (5 bases). With 4 bases removed from V and 1 base from J, the gap between germline ends came to 13 bases. The CDR3 contains 15 residues. The germline V gene encodes CDR1 MNHEY and CDR2 SMNVEV (reference sequence). The CDR3 reads CASSSPQGGNTEAFF. The CDR3 region has the DNA TGTGCCAGCAGTTCCCCCCAGGGAGGGAACACTGAAGCTTTCTTT.

The chain recombines TRBV6-5 with TRBJ1-1; no reliable D call. The ends were cut back, 6 bases at V and 4 bases at J, with 18 bases in the middle. The CDR3 totals 15 residues. The germline V gene has CDR1 MNHEY and CDR2 SVGAGI. CDR3: CASSSTDTLFTEAFF. CDR3 nucleotide sequence: TGTGCCAGCAGCTCCACAGACACACTCTTCACTGAAGCTTTCTTT.

The V call is TRBV5-6, the J call TRBJ1-5, with D perhaps TRBD1 (5 bases). The CDR3 spans 16 residues. From germline, CDR1 is SGHDT and CDR2 YYEEEE. Trimming shortened V by 3 bases and J by 5 bases, and 18 bases separated the two germline ends. The DNA of the CDR3 is TGTGCCAGCAGCTCCCGTAAAGGGGCAACGGATCAGCCCCAGCATTTT. It codes for CASSSRKGATDQPQHF.

This chain joins TRBV2 and TRBJ2-7; D gene ambiguous. V gave up 9 bases and J gave up 0 bases, with 12 bases separating them. The length of the CDR3 is 13 residues. Germline loops: CDR1 SNHLY, CDR2 FYNNEI. CDR3: CAREPFGSYEQYF. CDR3 nucleotide sequence: TGTGCCAGAGAGCCGTTCGGCTCCTACGAGCAGTACTTC.

The genes are TRBV2 and TRBJ2-3; D possibly corresponds to TRBD1 (5 bases). CDR1 is SNHLY and CDR2 is FYNNEI in the germline V gene. With 6 bases removed from V and 1 base from J, the gap between germline ends came to 14 bases. The CDR3 totals 15 residues. The DNA of the CDR3 is TGTGCCAGCAGCGGAAGGACATTCGGCACAGATACGCAGTATTTT. Amino acid sequence: CASSGRTFGTDTQYF.

V usage is TRBV15 and J usage is TRBJ1-3, with D maybe TRBD1 (5 bases). The CDR3 is made up of 16 amino acids. The V end was cut by 7 bases, the J end by 2 bases, with 18 bases between. Germline CDR1 LNHNV, CDR2 YYDKDF (reference sequence). The CDR3 region has the DNA TGTGCCACCACTGGGTCTTACAAAGGGGCTGGAAACACCATATATTTT. This codes for CATTGSYKGAGNTIYF.

This clone was found a few times. The chain carries TRBV28 and TRBJ1-4; D unclear. The V and J ends lost 6 bases and 4 bases respectively, with 18 bases between them. The CDR3 consists of 16 residues. CDR1 MDHEN and CDR2 SYDVKM come from the germline V gene. CDR3: CASSPGWQTNNEKLFF. The CDR3 bases are TGTGCCAGCAGCCCCGGTTGGCAGACAAATAATGAAAAACTGTTTTTT.

The gene calls are TRBV18 and TRBJ1-5, with 9 bases identical to TRBD1. There are 15 residues in the CDR3. Germline V gives CDR1 KGHSH, CDR2 LQKENI. V shed 6 bases, J shed 3 bases, and the junction held 6 bases outside the gene matches. In DNA form, the CDR3 reads TGTGCCAGCTCCTCGGGACAGGGTTACAATCAGCCCCAGCATTTT. This gives the protein CASSSGQGYNQPQHF.

In nucleotides, the CDR3 is TGTGCCATCAGTGCAGGGGCGACTTCCTACGAGCAGTACTTC. Translated: CAISAGATSYEQYF. The V call is TRBV10-3, the J call TRBJ2-7; tentative D call: TRBD1 (6 bases). Germline CDR1 and CDR2: ENHRY and SYGVKD. This CDR3 has 14 residues. V was clipped by 4 bases and J by 1 base, with 11 bases between them.

The chain recombines TRBV7-2 with TRBJ2-7, with 9 bases matching TRBD2. After removal of 5 bases from V and 3 bases from J, the junction contained 8 bases not matched to a gene. This CDR3 is 15 amino acids long. Germline V gene data show CDR1 as SGHTA and CDR2 as FQGNSA. This CDR3 is CASSPGRTSDYEQYF. The DNA for the CDR3 is TGTGCCAGCAGCCCCGGGAGGACTAGCGACTACGAGCAGTACTTC.

V usage is TRBV6-5 and J usage is TRBJ2-7; D is perhaps TRBD2 (6 bases). Germline CDR1 is MNHEY and CDR2 is SVGAGI. Trimming left V 8 bases short and J 4 bases short, with 15 bases between. The CDR3 consists of 13 residues. CDR3 sequence (DNA): TGTGCCAGCCTCGGAGGGGTGGGTTACGAGCAGTACTTC. It encodes CASLGGVGYEQYF.

V is TRBV14 and J is TRBJ2-5; 8 bases match TRBD1. Germline V gene sequence: CDR1 SGHDN, CDR2 FVKESK. After removal of 4 bases from V and 4 bases from J, the junction contained 2 bases not matched to a gene. The CDR3 has 13 amino acids. CDR3 sequence (DNA): TGTGCCAGCAGCCCGACAGGGGTAGAGACCCAGTACTTC. Translating it yields CASSPTGVETQYF.

This clone came up once. The chain combines TRBV7-2 with TRBJ2-1; possibly TRBD1 for D (5 bases). V dropped 3 bases and J dropped 8 bases, with 11 bases sitting between them. CDR1 is SGHTA and CDR2 is FQGNSA in the germline V gene. CDR3 length: 13 residues. As DNA, the CDR3 is TGTGCCAGCAGCTTCGGACATAACTATGAGCAGTTCTTC. Translated, it gives CASSFGHNYEQFF. The variable domain in full, completed from reference TRBV7-2 and TRBJ2-1, reads GAGVSQSPSNKVTEKGKDVELRCDPISGHTALYWYRQSLGQGLEFLIYFQGNSAPDKSGLPSDRFSAERTGGSVSTLTIQRTQQEDSAVYLCASSFGHNYEQFFGPGTRLTVL.

The V gene is TRBV4-1, the J gene TRBJ2-7; 9 bases are a match to TRBD1. This CDR3 has 18 residues. The germline V gene encodes CDR1 MGHRA and CDR2 YSYEKL. With V trimmed by 4 bases and J by 4 bases, 17 bases remained unmatched. CDR3 bases: TGCGCCAGCAGCCCCGTCGGCTCCGGGACAGGGAATAGATACGAGCAGTACTTC. Its protein is CASSPVGSGTGNRYEQYF.

J is TRBJ1-1 and V is TRBV19; 7 nucleotides agree with TRBD1. After removal of 5 bases from V and 2 bases from J, the junction contained 8 bases not matched to a gene. The CDR3 is 15 residues long. Germline V lookup: CDR1 LNHDA, CDR2 SQIVND (reference sequence). The CDR3 DNA follows: TGTGCCAGTAGTCAATCCGGGACAGCCAACACTGAAGCTTTCTTT. Translating it yields CASSQSGTANTEAFF. The variable domain in full, with the rest retrieved from reference TRBV19 and TRBJ1-1, is DGGITQSPKYLFRKEGQNVTLSCEQNLNHDAMYWYRQDPGQGLRLIYYSQIVNDFQKGDIAEGYSVSREKKESFPLTVTSAQKNPTAFYLCASSQSGTANTEAFFGQGTRLTVV.